Presented here are 19 T cell receptor beta chains from one specimen sequenced in a study of control samples from healthy donors and cancer patients. The table came from immunoSEQ multiplex PCR; TCRdb's copy has only in-frame clones and leaves some out. The data show around 170,000 clones, with approximately 86% seen just once and nearly 5% held by the top ten. Sequencing input: blood. The receptors were sampled from a woman in her 30s in good health.

The gene calls are TRBV27 and TRBJ2-3, with 7 bases that match TRBD2. This CDR3 is 15 amino acids long. Losses at the gene ends were 4 bases for V and 4 bases for J; bases not matched to a gene: 8. In germline, CDR1 is MNHEY, CDR2 SMNVEV (reference sequence). Here the CDR3 reads CASSWAGGTADTQYF. The CDR3 DNA is TGTGCCAGCAGTTGGGCCGGGGGGACCGCAGATACGCAGTATTTT.

The CDR3 sequence: CASSPPNAPSYNEQFF. The CDR3 nucleotides read TGTGCCAGCTCACCACCGAACGCACCCTCATACAATGAGCAGTTCTTC. The chain recombines TRBV18 with TRBJ2-1; the D is unclear. The V end lost 0 bases, the J end lost 4 bases, and 13 bases lay between the germline ends. This CDR3 has 16 amino acids. Germline CDR1 reads KGHSH; CDR2 reads LQKENI.

The CDR3 region has the DNA TGTGCCAGCAGCGTCACGACTGAAGCTTTCTTT. Translation: CASSVTTEAFF. This sequence joins TRBV7-9 and TRBJ1-1; D not resolved. Germline CDR1 is SEHNR and CDR2 is FQNEAQ (reference sequence). The CDR3 has 11 amino acids. Trimming cost V 5 bases and J 5 bases, with 6 bases left between them.

This clone was seen more than once but under ten times. At one end, the junction sequence differs from germline, possibly due to a read error. The gene calls are TRBV10-2 and TRBJ2-5; 10 nucleotides agree with TRBD1. This CDR3 region has 17 residues. The germline V gene has CDR1 WSHSY and CDR2 SAAADI. CDR3 DNA: TGCGCCAGCAGAGGGTCACCGGGACAGGGGTTTGAAGAGGCCCAGTACTTC. It specifies CASRGSPGQGFEEAQYF.

The chain couples TRBV6-5 to TRBJ2-2; D perhaps matches TRBD2 (5 bases). Germline V lookup: CDR1 MNHEY, CDR2 SVGAGI. The CDR3 runs to 15 residues. Trimming removed 10 bases at V and 1 base at J, with 16 bases between. The CDR3 loop reads CATQPGWGNTGELFF. As DNA, the CDR3 is TGTGCCACCCAGCCGGGGTGGGGGAACACCGGGGAGCTGTTTTTT.

This clone was recorded once. The chain carries TRBV29-1 and TRBJ2-3, with 7 bases aligning to TRBD1. This CDR3 region has 13 residues. Per the germline V gene, CDR1 is SQVTM and CDR2 is ANQGSEA. Trimming cost V 7 bases and J 5 bases; bases outside gene matches: 9. The CDR3 DNA sequence: TGCAGCGCACGGGACAGCCGTCGAGATACGCAGTATTTT. Its translation is CSARDSRRDTQYF.

The chain carries TRBV29-1 and TRBJ1-5; possibly TRBD1 for D (6 bases). The CDR3 runs to 13 residues. V was cut by 4 bases and J by 4 bases, with 11 bases left in between. CDR1 is SQVTM and CDR2 is ANQGSEA in the germline V gene. CDR3 in amino acids: CSVGAGENQPQHF. The CDR3 coding sequence is TGCAGCGTTGGTGCAGGGGAGAATCAGCCCCAGCATTTT. The full variable domain, rest sourced from reference TRBV29-1 and TRBJ1-5, is SAVISQKPSRDICQRGTSLTIQCQVDSQVTMMFWYRQQPGQSLTLIATANQGSEATYESGFVIDKFPISRPNLTFSTLTVSNMSPEDSSIYLCSVGAGENQPQHFGDGTRLSIL.

The chain couples TRBV5-1 to TRBJ2-5; TRBD2 agrees at 14 bases. Germline V lookup: CDR1 SGHRS, CDR2 YFSETQ. The CDR3 is 15 amino acids. J gave up 7 bases and V 4 bases, and 6 bases lay outside the gene matches. CDR3 nucleotides: TGCGCCAGCAGCATGACTAGCGGGGGGGGCGGGACCCAGTACTTC. Amino acid sequence: CASSMTSGGGGTQYF. Looking up the rest from reference TRBV5-1 and TRBJ2-5 gives the full variable domain: KAGVTQTPRYLIKTRGQQVTLSCSPISGHRSVSWYQQTPGQGLQFLFEYFSETQRNKGNFPGRFSGRQFSNSRSEMNVSTLELGDSALYLCASSMTSGGGGTQYFGPGTRLLVL.

The rearrangement uses TRBV19 and TRBJ1-1; no reliable D call. Germline V gene sequence: CDR1 LNHDA, CDR2 SQIVND (reference sequence). This CDR3 contains 10 residues. The germline V and J ends were trimmed by 7 bases and 11 bases, with 11 bases remaining between them. The CDR3 spells CASKGSRAFF. The CDR3, as DNA: TGTGCCAGTAAGGGCTCGAGGGCTTTCTTT.

The V and J genes are TRBV11-2 and TRBJ2-5; the match to TRBD2 covers 11 bases. The CDR3 loop spans 14 amino acids. V lost 4 bases, J lost 2 bases, and 0 bases stayed unmatched. The germline V gene has CDR1 SGHAT and CDR2 FQNNGV. The CDR3 DNA reads as TGTGCCAGCAGCTCTAGCGGGGGGCAAGAGACCCAGTACTTC. Amino acids: CASSSSGGQETQYF.

The chain uses TRBV13 and TRBJ2-1; 10 bases are shared with TRBD2. The CDR3 length is 15 residues. J was trimmed by 5 bases and V by 5 bases; bases with no gene match: 6. CDR1 and CDR2 from the germline V gene are PRHDT and FYEKMQ (reference sequence). In DNA form, the CDR3 reads TGTGCCAGCAGCGTCATAGCGGGGGGTAACAATGAGCAGTTCTTC. Translating gives CASSVIAGGNNEQFF. Combining the CDR3 with reference TRBV13 and TRBJ2-1 gives the whole variable domain AAGVIQSPRHLIKEKRETATLKCYPIPRHDTVYWYQQGPGQDPQFLISFYEKMQSDKGSIPDRFSAQQFSDYHSELNMSSLELGDSALYFCASSVIAGGNNEQFFGPGTRLTVL.

The V call is TRBV10-2, the J call TRBJ2-7; weak D call: TRBD1 (5 bases). V lost 4 bases and J lost 3, with 10 bases in between. Germline values: CDR1 WSHSY, CDR2 SAAADI. The CDR3 covers 13 residues. For the CDR3, the DNA is TGCGCCAGCAGTGTGGCAGGGAACTACGAGCAGTACGTC. This encodes CASSVAGNYEQYV.

This sequence joins TRBV2 and TRBJ2-7; the match to TRBD2 covers 7 bases. Trimming removed 5 bases from V and 3 bases from J; junction bases left unmatched: 7. CDR1 is SNHLY, CDR2 FYNNEI, per germline. The CDR3 spans 14 residues. In DNA form, the CDR3 reads TGTGCCAGCAGTTTGGGGGGGTATGACTACGAGCAGTACTTC. It translates to CASSLGGYDYEQYF.

This chain joins TRBV11-2 and TRBJ2-2; D gene ambiguous. V lost 5 bases and J lost 3, with 10 bases in between. There are 14 residues in the CDR3. The germline V gene encodes CDR1 SGHAT and CDR2 FQNNGV. As DNA, the CDR3 is TGTGCCAGCAGCCCCCTTAGGGACACCGGGGAGCTGTTTTTT. It yields the protein CASSPLRDTGELFF.

V and J are TRBV2 and TRBJ2-3, with D perhaps TRBD1 or TRBD2 (6 bases each). The germline CDR1 and CDR2 sequences are SNHLY and FYNNEI. The CDR3 extends over 14 amino acids. Trimming removed 3 bases from V and 6 bases from J, with 13 bases in between. CDR3 in amino acids: CASSETRGWDTQYF. In nucleotides, the CDR3 is TGTGCCAGCAGTGAGACTAGGGGGTGGGATACGCAGTATTTT.

The chain carries TRBV25-1 and TRBJ2-1; 9 positions match TRBD1. CDR1 and CDR2 (germline): MGHDK, SYGVNS. V dropped 2 bases and J dropped 5; count of bases not matched to a gene: 4. The CDR3 covers 15 residues. Written as DNA, the CDR3 is TGTGCCAGCAGTGAAGCGGGACAGGGTAACAATGAGCAGTTCTTC. Encoded protein: CASSEAGQGNNEQFF.

The J gene is TRBJ2-7, the V gene TRBV10-3; maybe TRBD1 (5 bases). The CDR3 length is 12 residues. V gave up 3 bases and J gave up 4 bases, with 7 bases separating them. Germline values: CDR1 ENHRY, CDR2 SYGVKD. CDR3 sequence reads: CAISDRGYEQYV. The CDR3 DNA is TGTGCCATCAGTGATAGGGGTTACGAGCAGTACGTC.

V usage is TRBV27 and J usage is TRBJ1-1; no definite D call. This CDR3 has 10 residues. The V end was cut by 8 bases, the J end by 6 bases, with 7 bases between. CDR1 and CDR2 from the germline V gene are MNHEY and SMNVEV (reference sequence). The CDR3 loop reads CASGWAEAFF. The CDR3 DNA follows: TGTGCCAGCGGGTGGGCTGAAGCTTTCTTT.

The chain joins TRBV4-2 to TRBJ2-1; a possible D gene is TRBD2 (6 bases). Germline CDR1 is LGHNA and CDR2 is YNFKEQ. With 4 bases removed from V and 5 bases from J, the gap between germline ends came to 12 bases. This CDR3 spans 14 amino acids. The CDR3 DNA is TGTGCCAGCAGCCCTCAGACTAGTAACAATGAGCAGTTCTTC. Its translation: CASSPQTSNNEQFF.